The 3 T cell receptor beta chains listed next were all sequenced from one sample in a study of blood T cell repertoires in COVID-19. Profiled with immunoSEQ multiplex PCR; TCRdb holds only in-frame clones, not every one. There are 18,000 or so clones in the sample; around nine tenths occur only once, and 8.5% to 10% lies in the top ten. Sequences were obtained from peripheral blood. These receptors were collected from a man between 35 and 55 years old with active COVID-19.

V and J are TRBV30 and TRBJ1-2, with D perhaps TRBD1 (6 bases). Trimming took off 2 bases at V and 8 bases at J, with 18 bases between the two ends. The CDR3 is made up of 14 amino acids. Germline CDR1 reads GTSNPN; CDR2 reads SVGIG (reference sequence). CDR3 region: CAWSPLNRVYGYTF. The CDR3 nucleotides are TGTGCCTGGAGTCCCCTAAACAGGGTGTACGGCTACACCTTC.

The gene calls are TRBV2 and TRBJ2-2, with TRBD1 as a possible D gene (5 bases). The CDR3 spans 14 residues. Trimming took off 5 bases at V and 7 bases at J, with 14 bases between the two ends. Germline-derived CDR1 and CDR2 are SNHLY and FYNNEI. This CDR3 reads CASSFRELGGELFF. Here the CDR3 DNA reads TGTGCCAGCAGTTTCAGGGAATTAGGCGGGGAGCTGTTTTTT.

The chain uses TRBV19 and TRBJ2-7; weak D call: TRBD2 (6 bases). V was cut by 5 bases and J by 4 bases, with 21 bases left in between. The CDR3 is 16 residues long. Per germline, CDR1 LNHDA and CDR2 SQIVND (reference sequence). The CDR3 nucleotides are TGTGCCAGTAGTCGCTTCTCCGGGACTGGGGGGTACGAGCAGTACTTC. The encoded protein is CASSRFSGTGGYEQYF.